These 20 T cell receptor beta chains were all obtained from the same sample, sequenced in a study of T cells of healthy individuals. MiXCR, applied by TCRdb to the 5' RACE reads, yields one record per CDR3 protein. The profile covers roughly 76,000 distinct CDR3 sequences, with roughly 5% appearing a single time and approximately 8% taken by the ten largest. These receptors all stem from a female donor in good health.

Note on this clonotype: One junction end does not reproduce the germline sequence, and a read error may be involved. The CDR3 loop is CASSLGGGSNQPQNF. The CDR3 bases are TGTGCCAGCAGTTTGGGAGGGGGTAGCAATCAGCCCCAGAATTTT. The V and J genes are TRBV27 and TRBJ1-5; D may be TRBD1 (6 bases). Germline V lookup: CDR1 MNHEY, CDR2 SMNVEV (reference sequence). The CDR3 runs 15 residues.

This chain joins TRBV15 and TRBJ1-2; TRBD1 matches at 8 bases. CDR3 size: 14 residues. The trim removed 2 bases at V and 5 bases at J, leaving 4 bases unmatched. Germline loops: CDR1 LNHNV, CDR2 YYDKDF (reference sequence). CDR3 DNA: TGTGCCACCAGCAGAAAACAGGGGGGATATGGCTACACCTTC. This translates into CATSRKQGGYGYTF.

This clonotype has more than one count but fewer than ten. This chain connects TRBV4-1 to TRBJ2-2, with a possible D match to TRBD2 (6 bases). V was clipped by 0 bases and J by 6 bases, with 17 bases between them. The CDR3 length is 17 residues. In germline, CDR1 is MGHRA, CDR2 YSYEKL. The CDR3 spells CASSQERSGTGAGELFF. The CDR3 region has the DNA TGCGCCAGCAGCCAAGAGAGGTCAGGGACGGGGGCCGGGGAGCTGTTTTTT.

Turning to this clonotype: A read error is possible here, since a much larger clone lies one base away. V and J are TRBV4-3 and TRBJ2-1, with D tentatively TRBD2 (6 bases). Germline values: CDR1 LGHNA, CDR2 YSLEER. The CDR3 runs 17 residues. The V end lost 0 bases, the J end lost 2 bases, and 14 bases lay between the germline ends. The CDR3 bases are TGCGCCAGCAGCCAAGATCCGGAGGGGACTGCCTACAATGAGCAGTTCTTC. Its translation is CASSQDPEGTAYNEQFF.

V and J are TRBV15 and TRBJ2-7, with 11 bases matching TRBD1. Trimming took 8 bases from V and 5 from J; bases not matched to a gene: 11. The length of the CDR3 is 15 residues. Germline V lookup: CDR1 LNHNV, CDR2 YYDKDF (reference sequence). As DNA, the CDR3 is TGTGCCACCGTACCGAGGGGACAGGGGGACCACGAGCAGTACTTC. It encodes CATVPRGQGDHEQYF.

This clonotype has a count of ten or more. The rearrangement links TRBV10-3 to TRBJ2-1, with a weak D call TRBD2 (5 bases). Trimming pared 5 bases from V and 7 bases from J, leaving 12 bases between. The germline gives CDR1 ENHRY, CDR2 SYGVKD. The CDR3 is 13 amino acids. The CDR3 loop reads CAISPSGLNEQFF. The DNA for the CDR3 is TGTGCCATCAGTCCCTCGGGGTTGAATGAGCAGTTCTTC.

At least ten counts were recorded for this clonotype. The chain is built from TRBV6-2 or TRBV6-3 and TRBJ2-7; 7 bases map to TRBD2. Germline V CDR1 and CDR2: MNHEY, SVGEGT. Trimming at V came to 7 bases and at J to 0 bases, leaving 3 bases not matched to a gene. The CDR3 spans 13 residues. The CDR3 loop is CASISGASYEQYF. DNA for the CDR3: TGTGCCAGCATAAGCGGGGCCTCCTACGAGCAGTACTTC.

In this sample, this clonotype turned up many times. The chain recombines TRBV9 with TRBJ2-1, with 10 bases that match TRBD2. Germline V CDR1 and CDR2: SGDLS, YYNGEE. The CDR3 loop spans 17 amino acids. The V segment lost 4 bases and the J segment 6 bases; nucleotides outside the gene matches: 13. CDR3 DNA: TGTGCCAGCAGCCCCTCAGGAGCGGGAGGGCGAAGCAATGAGCAGTTCTTC. Amino acid sequence: CASSPSGAGGRSNEQFF.

This clonotype has at least ten counts. The chain couples TRBV4-1 to TRBJ2-7; maybe TRBD2 (5 bases). V lost 3 bases, J lost 5 bases, and 17 bases lay in between. Germline V gives CDR1 MGHRA, CDR2 YSYEKL. The CDR3 totals 15 residues. The CDR3 protein is CASSHRGGKGDEQYF. DNA of the CDR3: TGCGCCAGCAGCCATAGAGGAGGTAAGGGAGACGAGCAGTACTTC.

A single count supports this clonotype. Being one base from a much bigger clone, this may be a read error. The chain carries TRBV7-2 and TRBJ2-6; D might be TRBD2 (6 bases). Germline CDR1 reads SGHTA; CDR2 reads FQGNSA. This CDR3 comprises 15 residues. CDR3 sequence: CSSSPRRAGANVLTF. CDR3 DNA sequence: TGTTCCAGCAGCCCGAGGAGGGCTGGGGCCAACGTCCTGACTTTC.

This clonotype was seen at least ten times. The genes are TRBV6-1 and TRBJ2-5, with TRBD2 matching over 7 bases. Germline CDR1 reads MNHNS; CDR2 reads SASEGT. The ends lost 8 bases at V and 0 bases at J; junction bases unmatched: 9. The CDR3 is 15 amino acids. The CDR3 DNA is TGTGCCAGCCTTACGCGGGAGTGGTACCAAGAGACCCAGTACTTC. It codes for CASLTREWYQETQYF.

This clonotype was observed at least ten times. The gene calls are TRBV6-2 or TRBV6-3 and TRBJ2-7; 8 bases are shared with TRBD2. Per the germline V gene, CDR1 is MNHEY and CDR2 is SVGEGT. The CDR3 is 14 amino acids. The ends lost 6 bases at V and 2 bases at J; junction bases unmatched: 6. The CDR3 region has the DNA TGTGCCAGCAGAAAAGCGGGAGACCCCTACGAGCAGTACTTC. Amino acids: CASRKAGDPYEQYF.

This clonotype was observed a few times. V usage is TRBV14 and J usage is TRBJ2-2, with D maybe TRBD2 (6 bases). The CDR3 length is 17 residues. CDR1 is SGHDN and CDR2 is FVKESK in the germline V gene. Trimming removed 1 base from V and 4 bases from J, with 16 bases in between. The CDR3 region is CASSQAPLSGPTGELFF. DNA for the CDR3: TGTGCCAGCAGCCAAGCCCCACTGAGCGGGCCCACCGGGGAGCTGTTTTTT.

The chain joins TRBV30 to TRBJ2-1; D possibly matches TRBD1 or TRBD2 (5 bases each). The length of the CDR3 is 17 residues. Germline V gene lookup returns CDR1 GTSNPN and CDR2 SVGIG (reference sequence). The V end was cut by 4 bases, the J end by 0 bases, with 19 bases between. CDR3 residues: CAWNSGTPFSSYNEQFF. CDR3 nucleotides: TGTGCCTGGAATTCGGGGACCCCCTTTAGCTCCTACAATGAGCAGTTCTTC.

This clonotype was observed at least ten times. The chain recombines TRBV28 with TRBJ2-5, with 7 bases fitting TRBD1. The CDR3 loop spans 15 amino acids. With 4 bases clipped from V and 2 bases from J, the junction kept 7 bases outside the gene matches. Per germline, CDR1 MDHEN and CDR2 SYDVKM. CDR3 residues: CASSSSGTEQETQYF. The CDR3 DNA reads as TGTGCCAGCAGTTCCTCGGGGACAGAACAAGAGACCCAGTACTTC.

The sample holds many counts of this clonotype. The chain recombines TRBV6-8 with TRBJ1-2; D gene uncertain. CDR1 and CDR2 (germline): MNHGY, SAAAGT. Trimming left V 0 bases short and J 3 bases short, with 11 bases between. The CDR3 is 15 residues long. CDR3 sequence reads: CASSYSYNRHYGYTF. The CDR3 region has the DNA TGTGCCAGCAGTTACTCGTATAACAGACACTATGGCTACACCTTC.

This clonotype occurred a few times. This chain connects TRBV29-1 to TRBJ2-2; TRBD2 agrees at 14 bases. Germline assignment: CDR1 SQVTM and CDR2 ANQGSEA. CDR3 size: 15 residues. J lost 1 base, V lost 6 bases, and 1 base had no gene match. CDR3 nucleotide sequence: TGCAGCGTGGGACTAGCGGGAGAGAACACCGGGGAGCTGTTTTTT. The encoded protein is CSVGLAGENTGELFF.

There are many counts of this clonotype. V and J are TRBV3-1 and TRBJ1-5; no clear D gene. In germline, CDR1 is LGHDT, CDR2 YNNKEL (reference sequence). Trimming stripped 1 base from V and 3 bases from J, with 4 bases between. The CDR3 extends over 13 amino acids. CDR3 protein: CASSQATNQPQHF. As DNA, the CDR3 is TGTGCCAGCAGCCAAGCGACCAATCAGCCCCAGCATTTT.

This clonotype appeared many times. The V gene is TRBV28, the J gene TRBJ1-1; D uncertain. The germline CDR1 and CDR2 sequences are MDHEN and SYDVKM. The CDR3 spans 12 residues. The V end lost 5 bases, the J end lost 10 bases, and 14 bases lay between the germline ends. The CDR3 DNA follows: TGTGCCAGCAGTCCAGAGGAACCAAGAGCTTTCTTT. This gives the protein CASSPEEPRAFF.

DNA of the CDR3: TGTGCCAGCAGCTTAATCCAGAACACTGAAGCTTTCTTT. Its translation: CASSLIQNTEAFF. The rearrangement links TRBV7-2 to TRBJ1-1; D is unclear. This CDR3 is built from 13 residues. Germline-derived CDR1 and CDR2 are SGHTA and FQGNSA. The V end lost 2 bases, the J end lost 1 base, and 5 bases lay between the germline ends.